This TCR beta chain was profiled in a study of beta chain features in type 1 diabetes. What was sequenced were expressed TCRB transcripts, since all of the isolated RNA had been reverse transcribed. Sequencing used immunoSEQ multiplex PCR; TCRdb keeps in-frame clones, though not all of them. Of roughly 500,000 clones in the sample, 30% were seen once. The V end was cut by 5 bases, the J end by 0 bases, with 7 bases between. CDR1 and CDR2 (germline): SEHNR, FQNEAQ (reference sequence). The CDR3 has 14 residues. The chain carries TRBV7-9 and TRBJ2-2, with D maybe TRBD1 (5 bases). The TCR was taken from a man between 18 and 35 years old in good health. Sequencing used naive CD4+ T cells from blood. CDR3 protein: CASSPTANTGELFF. The CDR3 region has the DNA TGTGCCAGCAGCCCGACAGCGAACACCGGGGAGCTGTTTTTT.